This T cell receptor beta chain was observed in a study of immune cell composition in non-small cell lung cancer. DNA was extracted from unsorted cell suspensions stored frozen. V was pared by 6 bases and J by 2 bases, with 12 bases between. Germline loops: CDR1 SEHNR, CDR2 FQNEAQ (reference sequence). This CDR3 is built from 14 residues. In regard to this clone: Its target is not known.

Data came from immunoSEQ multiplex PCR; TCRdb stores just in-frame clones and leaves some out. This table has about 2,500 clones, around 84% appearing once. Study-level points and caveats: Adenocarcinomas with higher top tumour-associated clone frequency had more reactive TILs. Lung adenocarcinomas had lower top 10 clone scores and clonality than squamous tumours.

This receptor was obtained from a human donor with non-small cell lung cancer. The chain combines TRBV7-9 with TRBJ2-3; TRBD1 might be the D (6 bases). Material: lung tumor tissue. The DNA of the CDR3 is TGTGCCAGCAGGGAAGACAGGTCCACAGATACGCAGTATTTT. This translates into CASREDRSTDTQYF.